These T cell receptor beta chains were read from a single sample in a study of blood T cell repertoires in COVID-19. TCRdb's table, derived via immunoSEQ multiplex PCR, lists solely in-frame clones and lacks some. The sample yields some 39,000 clones, approximately 90% seen once. Sequencing input: peripheral blood. The receptors were sampled from a human donor in a cohort sampled during active COVID-19. Both conserved end residues are part of each CDR3.

j_call v_call cdr3_aa
TRBJ2-6 TRBV11-2 CASSRTASGANVLTF
TRBJ1-3 TRBV7-3 CASSLAAGGTSGNTIYF
TRBJ1-3 TRBV4-3 CASSQGGVIGNTIYF
TRBJ2-4 TRBV19 CASSSTGGRNIQYF
TRBJ2-7 TRBV20-1 CSATGGEQYF
TRBJ1-4 TRBV18 CASSTDRRGEKLFF
TRBJ1-6 TRBV7-9 CASSAKEGYNSPLHF
TRBJ1-6 TRBV7-9 CASSLVTGALDNSPLHF
TRBJ2-2 TRBV7-2 CASSQRAIDTGELFF
TRBJ2-3 TRBV3-1/TRBV3-2 CASSQGFLGSDTQYF
TRBJ2-1 TRBV4-2 CASSGGSGRAHYNEQFF
TRBJ2-1 TRBV2 CASSLRRSSYNEQFF
TRBJ2-1 TRBV2 CASSDRTSASSYNEQFF
TRBJ1-1 TRBV25-1 CASSELQGNPEAFF
TRBJ1-1 TRBV10-3 CAIRAGLNTEAFF
TRBJ1-6 TRBV19 CASSQVASGNSPLHF
TRBJ1-2 TRBV18 CASSQQGDYGYTF
TRBJ1-5 TRBV30 CAWSVSGYSNQPQHF
TRBJ1-3 TRBV19 CASSTFSGTSGSSRNTIYF
TRBJ2-3 TRBV4-1 CASSPPRVRVDTQYF
TRBJ2-5 TRBV14 CASSQAKTGAVAETQYF
TRBJ2-2 TRBV14 CASSQDHRVLDTGELFF
TRBJ1-2 TRBV5-6 CASSSRTDRGYTF
TRBJ1-5 TRBV28 CASSFPEKNQPQHF
TRBJ1-4 TRBV19 CASGRAGAGFEKLFF
TRBJ1-1 TRBV28 CASSPRQGGDTEAFF
TRBJ2-7 TRBV7-3 CASSLTSGFEQYF
TRBJ2-3 TRBV7-9 CASSLSIAGGSTDTQYF
TRBJ1-3 TRBV30 CAWSTGNSGNTIYF
TRBJ2-7 TRBV18 CASSPPLERGILSYEQYF
TRBJ2-3 TRBV6-2/TRBV6-3 CASSYWQGIRDTQYF
TRBJ1-3 TRBV4-2 CASTPGQGALGTIYF
TRBJ1-5 TRBV6-6 CASTEGQGYQPQHF
TRBJ1-6 TRBV5-6 CASSMDRDNSPLHF
TRBJ2-2 TRBV6-2/TRBV6-3 CASSNSLHRGGSNTGELFF